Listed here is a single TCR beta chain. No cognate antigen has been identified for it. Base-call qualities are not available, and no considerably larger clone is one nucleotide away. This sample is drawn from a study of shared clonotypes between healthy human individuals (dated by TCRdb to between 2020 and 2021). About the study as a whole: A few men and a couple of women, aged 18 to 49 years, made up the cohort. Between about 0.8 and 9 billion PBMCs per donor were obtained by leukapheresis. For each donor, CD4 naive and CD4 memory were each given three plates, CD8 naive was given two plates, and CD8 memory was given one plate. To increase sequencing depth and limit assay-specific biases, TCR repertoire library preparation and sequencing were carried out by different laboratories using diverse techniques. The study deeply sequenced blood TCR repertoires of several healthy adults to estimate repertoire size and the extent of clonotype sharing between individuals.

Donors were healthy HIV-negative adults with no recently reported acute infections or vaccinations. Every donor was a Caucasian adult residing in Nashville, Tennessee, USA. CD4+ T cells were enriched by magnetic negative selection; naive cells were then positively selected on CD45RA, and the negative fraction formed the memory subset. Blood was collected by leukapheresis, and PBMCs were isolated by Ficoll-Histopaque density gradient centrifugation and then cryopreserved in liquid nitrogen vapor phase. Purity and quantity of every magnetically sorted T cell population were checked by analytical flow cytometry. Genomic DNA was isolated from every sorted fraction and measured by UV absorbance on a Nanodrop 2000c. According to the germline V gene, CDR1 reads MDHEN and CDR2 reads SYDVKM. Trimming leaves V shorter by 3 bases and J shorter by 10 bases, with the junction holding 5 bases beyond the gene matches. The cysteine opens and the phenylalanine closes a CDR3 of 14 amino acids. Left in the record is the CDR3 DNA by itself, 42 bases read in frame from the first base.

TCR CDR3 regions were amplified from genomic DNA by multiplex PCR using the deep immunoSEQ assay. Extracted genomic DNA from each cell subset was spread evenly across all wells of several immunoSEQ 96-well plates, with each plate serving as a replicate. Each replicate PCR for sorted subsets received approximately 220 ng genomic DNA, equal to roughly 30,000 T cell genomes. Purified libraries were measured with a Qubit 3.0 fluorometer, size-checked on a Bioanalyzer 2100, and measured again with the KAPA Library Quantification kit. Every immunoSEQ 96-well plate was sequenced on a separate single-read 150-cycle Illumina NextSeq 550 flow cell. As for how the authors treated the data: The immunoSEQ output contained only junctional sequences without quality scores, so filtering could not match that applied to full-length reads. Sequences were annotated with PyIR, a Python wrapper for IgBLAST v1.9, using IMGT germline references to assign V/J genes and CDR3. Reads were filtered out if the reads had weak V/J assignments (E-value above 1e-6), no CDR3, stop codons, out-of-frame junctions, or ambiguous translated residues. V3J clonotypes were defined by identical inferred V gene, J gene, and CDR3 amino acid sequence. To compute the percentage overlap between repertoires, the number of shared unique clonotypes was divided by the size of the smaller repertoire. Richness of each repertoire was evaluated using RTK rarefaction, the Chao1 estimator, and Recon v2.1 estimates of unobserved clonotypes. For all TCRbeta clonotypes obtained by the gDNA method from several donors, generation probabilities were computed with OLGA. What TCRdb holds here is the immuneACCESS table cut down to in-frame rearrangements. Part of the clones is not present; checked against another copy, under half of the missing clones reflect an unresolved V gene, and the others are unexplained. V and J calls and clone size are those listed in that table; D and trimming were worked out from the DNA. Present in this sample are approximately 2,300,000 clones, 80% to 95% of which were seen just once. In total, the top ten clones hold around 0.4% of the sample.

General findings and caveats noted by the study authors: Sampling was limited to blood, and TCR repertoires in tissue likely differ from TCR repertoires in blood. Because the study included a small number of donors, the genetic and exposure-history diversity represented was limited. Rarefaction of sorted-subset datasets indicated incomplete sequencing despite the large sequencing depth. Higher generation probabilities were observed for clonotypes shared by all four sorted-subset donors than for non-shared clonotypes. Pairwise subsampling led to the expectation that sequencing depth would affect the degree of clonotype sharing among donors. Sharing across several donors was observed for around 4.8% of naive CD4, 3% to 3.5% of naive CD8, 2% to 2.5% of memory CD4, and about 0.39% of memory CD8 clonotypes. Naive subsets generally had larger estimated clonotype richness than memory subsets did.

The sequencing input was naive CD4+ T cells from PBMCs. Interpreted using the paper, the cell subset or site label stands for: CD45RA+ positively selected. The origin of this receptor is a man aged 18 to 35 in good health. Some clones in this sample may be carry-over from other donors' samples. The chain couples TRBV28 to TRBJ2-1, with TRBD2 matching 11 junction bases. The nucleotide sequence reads TGTGCCAGCAGTTTTAGCGGGAGGGCTCGAGAGCAGTTCTTC. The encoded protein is CASSFSGRAREQFF.